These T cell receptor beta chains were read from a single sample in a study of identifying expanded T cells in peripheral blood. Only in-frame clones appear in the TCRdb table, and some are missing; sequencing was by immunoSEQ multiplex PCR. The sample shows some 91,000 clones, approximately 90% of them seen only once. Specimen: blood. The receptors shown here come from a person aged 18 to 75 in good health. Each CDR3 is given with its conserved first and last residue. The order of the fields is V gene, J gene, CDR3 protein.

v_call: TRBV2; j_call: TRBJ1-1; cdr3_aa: CASSDQGARVAFF
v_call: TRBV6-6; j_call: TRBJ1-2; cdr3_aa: CASSRDRSLGYTF
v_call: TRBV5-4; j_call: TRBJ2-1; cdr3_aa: CASSSSGGADNEQFF
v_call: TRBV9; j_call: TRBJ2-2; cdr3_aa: CASKTGGSNTGELFF
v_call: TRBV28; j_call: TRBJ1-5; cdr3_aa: CASSLIIGQGAGNQPQHF
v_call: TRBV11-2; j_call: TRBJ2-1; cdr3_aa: CASSLRAWESSYNEQFF
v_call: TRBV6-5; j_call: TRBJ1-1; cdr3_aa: CASSYSPTLSTEAFF
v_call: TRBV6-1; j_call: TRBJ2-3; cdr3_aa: CASSEFSGGPDTQYF
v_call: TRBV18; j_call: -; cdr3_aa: CASSPPGTGGIYEQYF
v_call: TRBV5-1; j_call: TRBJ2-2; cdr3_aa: CASSTPQGSNTGELFF
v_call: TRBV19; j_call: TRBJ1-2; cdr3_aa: CASSRWDWNGYTF
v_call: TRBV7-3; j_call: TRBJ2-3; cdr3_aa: CASSLRGLAGDTQYF
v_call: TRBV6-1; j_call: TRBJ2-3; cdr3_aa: CASSLDSWTQYF
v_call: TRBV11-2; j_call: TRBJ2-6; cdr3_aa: CASRPLRDRGFSGANVLTF
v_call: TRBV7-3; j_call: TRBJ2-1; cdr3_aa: CASSQSGLAGVSRSYNEQFF
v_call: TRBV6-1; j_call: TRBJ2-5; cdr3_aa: CASQPGGGSETQYF
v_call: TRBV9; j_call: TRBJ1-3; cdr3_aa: CASSVGSLISGNTIYF
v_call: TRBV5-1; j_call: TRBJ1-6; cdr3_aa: CASSSTGNSPLHF
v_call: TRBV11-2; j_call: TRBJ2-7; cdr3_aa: CASSLRGGSSYEQYF
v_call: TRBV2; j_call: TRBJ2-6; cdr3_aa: CASREDRGRVANVLTF
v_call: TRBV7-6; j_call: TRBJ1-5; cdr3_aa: CASSLAIGYNQPQHF
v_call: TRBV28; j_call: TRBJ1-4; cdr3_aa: CASSNTGGPNEKLFF
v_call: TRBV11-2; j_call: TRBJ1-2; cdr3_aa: CASSNRGNYGYTF
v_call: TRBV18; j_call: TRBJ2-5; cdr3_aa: CASSPGGIKKETQYF
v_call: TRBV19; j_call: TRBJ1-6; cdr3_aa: CASNAGGGYNSPLHF
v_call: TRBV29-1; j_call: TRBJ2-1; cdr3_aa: CSVGGSGFAGGNEQFF
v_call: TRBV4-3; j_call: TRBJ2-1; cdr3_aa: CASSLWGGTSGRVGPYNEQFF
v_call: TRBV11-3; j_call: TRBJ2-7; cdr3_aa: CASSSRDSLGEQYF
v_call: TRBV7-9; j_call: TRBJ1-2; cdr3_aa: CASSLVGFGGYTF
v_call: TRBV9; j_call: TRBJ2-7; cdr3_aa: CASSVEVMGYEQYF
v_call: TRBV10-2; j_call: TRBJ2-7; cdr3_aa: CAKAGGHYEQYF
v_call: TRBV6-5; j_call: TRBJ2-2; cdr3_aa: CASSSAGTTFTGELFF
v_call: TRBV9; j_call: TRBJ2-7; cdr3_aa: CASSVASGPYEQYF
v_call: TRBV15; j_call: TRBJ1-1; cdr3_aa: CATRRQGVKGNTEAFF
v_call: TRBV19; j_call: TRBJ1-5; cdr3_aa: CASAQGKSNQPQHF
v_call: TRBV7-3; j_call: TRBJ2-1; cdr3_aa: CASSLSRGAHNEQFF
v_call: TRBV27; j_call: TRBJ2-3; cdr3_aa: CASSLISTDTQYF
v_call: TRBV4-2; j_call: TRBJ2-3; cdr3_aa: CASSPTGTSGSTDTQYF
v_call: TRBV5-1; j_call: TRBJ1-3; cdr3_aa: CASSSPWGDNTIYF
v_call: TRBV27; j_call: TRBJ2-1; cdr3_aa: CASSVSGGPYNEQFF
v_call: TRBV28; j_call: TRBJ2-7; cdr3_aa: CASSSRGPYEQYF
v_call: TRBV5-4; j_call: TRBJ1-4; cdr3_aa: CASSDRQGNNEKLFF
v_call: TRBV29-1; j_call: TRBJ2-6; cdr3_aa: CSVEDYAMPGSGANVLTF
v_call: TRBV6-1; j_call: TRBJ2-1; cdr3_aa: CASSERTSGGGDEQFF
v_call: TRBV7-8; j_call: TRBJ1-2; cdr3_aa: CASSLDHRWGSEANYGYTF
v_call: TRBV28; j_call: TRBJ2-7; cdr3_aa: CASSSTSGRYEQYF
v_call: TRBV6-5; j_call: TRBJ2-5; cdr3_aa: CASSYRPSDQETQYF